The 12 T cell receptor beta chains in this list originate from one sample, sequenced in a study of vaccination effects on CD4 cells after COVID-19. CD4+ T cells were isolated after 10 days of culture. For these TCRs, the target antigens are not known. Only in-frame clones appear in the TCRdb table, and some are missing; sequencing was by immunoSEQ multiplex PCR. This table holds 50,000 to 60,000 clones, about three quarters found once. Sequences were derived from CD4+ T cells from PBMCs cultured without peptide, sampled before COVID-19 vaccination. The receptors shown here come from a human donor who received a COVID-19 vaccine.

The chain carries TRBV3-1 (or the pseudogene TRBV3-2) and TRBJ1-6; D gene ambiguous. This CDR3 region has 14 residues. V was pared by 6 bases and J by 9 bases, with 15 bases between. In germline, CDR1 is LGHDT, CDR2 YNNKEL (reference sequence). The DNA for the CDR3 is TGTGCCAGCAGTCCGGCCATCACCCCTTCACCCCTCCACTTT. It specifies CASSPAITPSPLHF.

This clone was recorded only once. The V gene is TRBV10-3, the J gene TRBJ2-2; D may be TRBD2 (5 bases). Germline V lookup: CDR1 ENHRY, CDR2 SYGVKD. CDR3 length: 15 amino acids. V was cut by 3 bases and J by 2 bases, with 10 bases left in between. The CDR3 coding sequence is TGTGCCATCAGTGAATTCCCGGGAAACACCGGGGAGCTGTTTTTT. Its protein is CAISEFPGNTGELFF.

This rearrangement joins TRBV7-9 to TRBJ1-1; TRBD1 might be the D (5 bases). The germline V gene encodes CDR1 SEHNR and CDR2 FQNEAQ (reference sequence). V was shortened by 2 bases and J by 3 bases, with 16 bases between the two germline ends. The CDR3 runs to 16 residues. DNA for the CDR3: TGTGCCAGCAGCTTAAATGGCCGGGAAGGGGACACTGAAGCTTTCTTT. Protein sequence: CASSLNGREGDTEAFF.

This chain joins TRBV18 and TRBJ2-3, with D tentatively TRBD2 (5 bases). Germline CDR1 KGHSH, CDR2 LQKENI. Trimming removed 4 bases at V and 4 bases at J, with 12 bases between. The CDR3 spans 14 residues. CDR3 in amino acids: CASSLDRGADTQYF. The CDR3 nucleotides are TGTGCCAGCTCACTCGACCGGGGAGCAGATACGCAGTATTTT.

The V gene is TRBV5-6, the J gene TRBJ2-3, with a weak D call TRBD1 (5 bases). Looked up from germline, CDR1 is SGHDT and CDR2 is YYEEEE. The CDR3 sequence is 14 residues long. The V end lost 5 bases, the J end lost 1 base, and 11 bases lay between the germline ends. The CDR3 DNA sequence: TGTGCCAGCAGAGTAAGGGGTGGCACAGATACGCAGTATTTT. Amino acid sequence: CASRVRGGTDTQYF.

This sequence joins TRBV2 and TRBJ1-4, with D unresolved. CDR1 is SNHLY, CDR2 FYNNEI, per germline. The length of the CDR3 is 14 residues. The germline V and J ends were trimmed by 6 bases and 6 bases, with 14 bases remaining between them. The CDR3 loop reads CASSAGIIDEKLFF. CDR3 bases: TGTGCCAGCAGCGCGGGAATTATCGATGAAAAACTGTTTTTT. The variable domain in full, completed from reference TRBV2 and TRBJ1-4, reads EPEVTQTPSHQVTQMGQEVILRCVPISNHLYFYWYRQILGQKVEFLVSFYNNEISEKSEIFDDQFSVERPDGSNFTLKIRSTKLEDSAMYFCASSAGIIDEKLFFGSGTQLSVL.

The chain joins TRBV5-4 to TRBJ1-2; maybe TRBD1 (5 bases). The CDR3 loop spans 14 amino acids. The V end lost 4 bases, the J end lost 3 bases, and 13 bases lay between the germline ends. Looked up from germline, CDR1 is SGHNT and CDR2 is YYREEE (reference sequence). The CDR3 DNA follows: TGTGCCAGCAGCCCAGCGGGGGGTTACTATGGCTACACCTTC. Translation: CASSPAGGYYGYTF.

This clone came up a few times. J is TRBJ2-4 and V is TRBV7-9, with 8 bases identical to TRBD1. CDR3 length: 16 amino acids. Germline V gene lookup returns CDR1 SEHNR and CDR2 FQNEAQ (reference sequence). With 5 bases clipped from V and 6 bases from J, the junction kept 12 bases outside the gene matches. The CDR3 reads CASSAPTGVKGNIQYF. The CDR3 nucleotides are TGTGCCAGCAGCGCCCCGACAGGGGTTAAGGGAAACATTCAGTACTTC.

This chain joins TRBV19 and TRBJ2-3, with D maybe TRBD2 (5 bases). CDR3 length equals 14 residues. Germline CDR1 and CDR2: LNHDA and SQIVND (reference sequence). The V end was cut by 1 base, the J end by 3 bases, with 8 bases between. CDR3 amino acids: CASSIGPGTDTQYF. The DNA for the CDR3 is TGTGCCAGTAGTATAGGTCCGGGGACAGATACGCAGTATTTT.

The chain employs TRBV2 and TRBJ2-3; TRBD1 agrees at 10 bases. Germline V CDR1 and CDR2: SNHLY, FYNNEI. V shed 5 bases, J shed 0 bases, and the junction held 2 bases outside the gene matches. The CDR3 sequence is 15 residues long. CDR3 protein: CASSRQGASTDTQYF. CDR3 nucleotide sequence: TGTGCCAGCAGTAGACAGGGGGCTAGCACAGATACGCAGTATTTT.

The rearrangement joins TRBV21-1 to TRBJ1-1. TRBV21-1 is a documented pseudogene. The CDR3 has 16 residues. The CDR3 sequence is CASRWAVATIRTEAFF. The CDR3 DNA reads as TGTGCCAGCAGATGGGCTGTAGCTACAATTCGCACTGAAGCTTTCTTT.

V gene TRBV5-1 combines with J gene TRBJ1-5; 10 nucleotides agree with TRBD1. J lost 1 base, V lost 3 bases, and 1 base had no gene match. Germline V lookup: CDR1 SGHRS, CDR2 YFSETQ. This CDR3 has 15 residues. CDR3 sequence (DNA): TGCGCCAGCAGCTGGACAGGGGGAAGCAATCAGCCCCAGCATTTT. Its translation: CASSWTGGSNQPQHF.